The 3 T cell receptor beta chains below were found in one sample sequenced in a study of shared T cell receptors in the human thymus. TCRdb's table, derived via immunoSEQ multiplex PCR, lists solely in-frame clones and lacks some. The sample lists around 730,000 clones; around 85% were seen once. These sequences were also reported in another study, on human thymus T cells.

Sequenced material: thymocytes. The receptors were sampled from a girl under three years old with a congenital heart defect.

The chain combines TRBV4-1 with TRBJ1-3; 7 positions match TRBD1. Per germline, CDR1 MGHRA and CDR2 YSYEKL. CDR3 length: 19 residues. V lost 0 bases, J lost 2 bases, and 13 bases stayed unmatched. The CDR3 sequence is CASSQDFPLDRVAGNTIYF. Written as DNA, the CDR3 is TGCGCCAGCAGCCAAGATTTCCCCCTCGACAGGGTTGCTGGAAACACCATATATTTT.

The chain combines TRBV7-8 with TRBJ2-1; 11 nucleotides align to TRBD2. CDR1 and CDR2 from the germline V gene are SGHVS and FQNEAQ. The CDR3 extends over 20 amino acids. Losses at the gene ends were 1 base for V and 9 bases for J; bases not matched to a gene: 20. In DNA form, the CDR3 reads TGTGCCAGCAGCTTAGGTTCTAAACTAGCGGGGGATTCCTGGGGTTGTGAGCAGTTCTTC. Its translation is CASSLGSKLAGDSWGCEQFF.

This clone was detected a few times. Other DNA sequences in this sample translate to the same CDR3. This sequence joins TRBV4-1 and TRBJ2-1; TRBD2 matches 9 bases. CDR3 length: 17 residues. The V gene end was trimmed by 0 bases and the J gene end by 10 bases; junction bases not matched to a gene: 13. The germline V gene encodes CDR1 MGHRA and CDR2 YSYEKL. CDR3 in DNA: TGCGCCAGCAGCCAAGATGGGGGGACTAGCTCAACATGGGAGCAGTTCTTC. This sequence encodes CASSQDGGTSSTWEQFF.